This TCR beta chain stems from a study of blood T cell repertoires in COVID-19. Deletions cut 0 bases from V and 5 bases from J, with 19 bases between. This CDR3 spans 17 amino acids. The germline V gene has CDR1 SGHDT and CDR2 YYEEEE. This table comes from immunoSEQ multiplex PCR, and its TCRdb copy is limited to in-frame clones, with some not included. The sample yields fewer than 90,000 clones, roughly 86% seen once. The sequencing input was peripheral blood. The sequence derives from a man aged 65 to 79 with acute or convalescent COVID-19. The chain uses TRBV5-6 and TRBJ2-3; a weak D match, TRBD1 (5 bases). CDR3 coding DNA: TGTGCCAGCAGCTTGGGGGGCACCTCCCCCGCCGGAGATACGCAGTATTTT. Translated, it gives CASSLGGTSPAGDTQYF.